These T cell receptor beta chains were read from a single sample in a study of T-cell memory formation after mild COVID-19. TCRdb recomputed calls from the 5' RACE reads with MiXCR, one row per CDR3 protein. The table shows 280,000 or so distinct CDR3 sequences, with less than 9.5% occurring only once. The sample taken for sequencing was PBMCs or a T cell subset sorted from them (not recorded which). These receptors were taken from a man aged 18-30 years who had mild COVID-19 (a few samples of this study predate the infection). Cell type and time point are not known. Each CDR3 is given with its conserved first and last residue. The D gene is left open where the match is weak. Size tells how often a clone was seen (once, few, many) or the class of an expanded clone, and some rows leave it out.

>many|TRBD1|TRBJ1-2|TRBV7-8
TGTGCCAGCAGCTTGGACAGGGGGCCTGGCTACACCTTC
CASSLDRGPGYTF
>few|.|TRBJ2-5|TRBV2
TGTGCCAGCGGAAGGCCCAGCCAAGAGACCCAGTACTTC
CASGRPSQETQYF
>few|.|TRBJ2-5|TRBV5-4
TGTGCCAGCAGCTTAACGACAGAAGAGACCCAGTACTTC
CASSLTTEETQYF
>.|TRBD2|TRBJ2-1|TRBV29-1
TGCAGCGTTGAAGGCCTAGCGGGGGGCCCCTCCTACAATGAGCAGTTCTTC
CSVEGLAGGPSYNEQFF
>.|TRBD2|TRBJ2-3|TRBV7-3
TGTGCCAGCAGCAATCCAGCGGGGGGTGCAGATACGCAGTATTTT
CASSNPAGGADTQYF
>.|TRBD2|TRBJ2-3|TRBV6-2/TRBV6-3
TGTGCCAGCAGTTACGGAGCGGGGACCGCCCTTATCACAGATACGCAGTATTTT
CASSYGAGTALITDTQYF
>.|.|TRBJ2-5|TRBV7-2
TGTGCCAGCAGCTTACCATCGTGGGCTAGTGAGACCCAGTACTTC
CASSLPSWASETQYF
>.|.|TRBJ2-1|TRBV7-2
TGTGCCAGCAGCGGCCACCATGAGCAGTTCTTC
CASSGHHEQFF
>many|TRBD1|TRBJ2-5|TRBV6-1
TGTGCCAGCCTCCGGACAGGGAAAGAGACCCAGTACTTC
CASLRTGKETQYF
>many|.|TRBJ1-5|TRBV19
TGTGCCAGTAGATCATATAGTCATCAGCCCCAGCATTTT
CASRSYSHQPQHF
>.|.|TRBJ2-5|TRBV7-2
TGTGCCAGCAGCGCGCGGGGGCTCCGCCAAGAGACCCAGTACTTC
CASSARGLRQETQYF
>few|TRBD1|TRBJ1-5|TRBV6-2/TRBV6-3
TGTGCCAGCAATGACAGGGGGGAGCAGCCCCAGCATTTT
CASNDRGEQPQHF
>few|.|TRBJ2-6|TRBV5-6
TGTGCCAGCAGCTTGATCTATACCTCTGGGGCCAACGTCCTGACTTTC
CASSLIYTSGANVLTF
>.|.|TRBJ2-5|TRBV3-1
TGTGCCAGCAGCCAAGATAACACTATTCAAGAGACCCAGTACTTC
CASSQDNTIQETQYF
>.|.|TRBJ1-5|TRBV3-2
TGTGCCAGCAGCGAGCCTAAAGGGGTCGGCAATCAGCCCCAGCATTTT
CASSEPKGVGNQPQHF
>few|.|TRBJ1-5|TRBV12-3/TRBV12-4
TGTGCCAGCGGGTTTAGCAATCAGCCCCAGCATTTT
CASGFSNQPQHF
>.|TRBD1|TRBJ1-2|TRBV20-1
TGCAGTGCCCCGAGACAGGGACTAGAAGGCTACACCTTC
CSAPRQGLEGYTF
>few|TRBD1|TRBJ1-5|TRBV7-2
TGTGCCAGCAGCTTAAAGGGGACAGGGAACAATCAGCCCCAGCATTTT
CASSLKGTGNNQPQHF
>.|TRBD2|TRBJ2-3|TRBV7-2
TGTGCCAGCAGCGCCGGGACTAGCGGGGGTTCGACGCAGTATTTT
CASSAGTSGGSTQYF
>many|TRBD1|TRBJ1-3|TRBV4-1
TGCGCCAGCAGCCAGATTGGAAAGGACAGGCTAAACACCATATATTTT
CASSQIGKDRLNTIYF
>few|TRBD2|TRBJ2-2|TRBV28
TGTGCCTGTGGGCTAGCGGGGGGTCCCGGGGAGCTGTTTTTT
CACGLAGGPGELFF
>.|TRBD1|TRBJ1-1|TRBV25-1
TGTGCCAGCAGTGGGACAGGGTGTACTGAAGCTTTCTTT
CASSGTGCTEAFF
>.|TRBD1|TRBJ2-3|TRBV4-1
TGCGCCAGCAGCCCTCGGGACAGCCCCGATACGCAGTATTTT
CASSPRDSPDTQYF
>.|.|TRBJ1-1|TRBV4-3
TGCGCCAGCAGCCAAGCTGCGGTGGGCACTGAAGCTTTCTTT
CASSQAAVGTEAFF
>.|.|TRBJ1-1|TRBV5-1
TGCGCCAGCAACACGGAACGGTACACTGAAGCTTTCTTT
CASNTERYTEAFF
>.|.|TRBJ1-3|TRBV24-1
TGTGCCACAAGCGACACAACTGGAAACACCATATATTTT
CATSDTTGNTIYF
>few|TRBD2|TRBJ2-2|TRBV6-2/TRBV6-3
TGTGCCAGCAGTCGCACTCCGGGACTAGTAGGGGAGCTGTTTTTT
CASSRTPGLVGELFF
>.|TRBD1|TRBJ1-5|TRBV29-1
TGCAGCGTTGTAACAGGGGTCGGCGGTCAGCCCCAGCATTTT
CSVVTGVGGQPQHF
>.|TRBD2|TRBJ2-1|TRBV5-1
TGCGCCAGCAGCCCGGGGGTCCAGCGGGGAAACAATGAGCAGTTCTTC
CASSPGVQRGNNEQFF
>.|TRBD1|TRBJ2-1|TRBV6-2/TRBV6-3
TGTGCCAGCAGTTACTGGGACAGGGACGGTGAGCAGTTCTTC
CASSYWDRDGEQFF
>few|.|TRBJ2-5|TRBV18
TGTGCCAGCTCACCAGGCCAGGGTATACAAGAGACCCAGTACTTC
CASSPGQGIQETQYF
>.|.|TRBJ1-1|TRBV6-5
TGTGCCAGCAGTTACTCGGCCTTGAACACTGAAGCTTTCTTT
CASSYSALNTEAFF
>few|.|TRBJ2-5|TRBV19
TGTGCCAGTAGCCGCCGGGGCCTGGGGGAGACCCAGTACTTC
CASSRRGLGETQYF
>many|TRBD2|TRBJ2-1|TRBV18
TGTGCCAGCTCACCGCCCGGGACTAGCGGCTACAATGAGCAGTTCTTC
CASSPPGTSGYNEQFF
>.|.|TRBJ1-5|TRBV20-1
TGCAGTGCTAGAGCGGGTGTTCAGCCCCAGCATTTT
CSARAGVQPQHF
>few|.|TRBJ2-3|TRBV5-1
TGCGCCAGCAGCTTGGGTATTACAGATACGCAGTATTTT
CASSLGITDTQYF
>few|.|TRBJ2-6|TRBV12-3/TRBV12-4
TGTGCCAGCAGTTCCCCCAGGGATGGGGCCAACGTCCTGACTTTC
CASSSPRDGANVLTF
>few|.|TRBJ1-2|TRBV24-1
TGTGCCACCAGTGCCCAAAGCCGGGAGGGCGGCTACACCTTC
CATSAQSREGGYTF
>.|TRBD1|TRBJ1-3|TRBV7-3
TGTGCCAGCAGCTTAGGGACAGAGACCTCTGGAAACACCATATATTTT
CASSLGTETSGNTIYF
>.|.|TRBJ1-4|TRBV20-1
TGCAGTGCGAGAGACGGGCTTAATGAAAAACTGTTTTTT
CSARDGLNEKLFF
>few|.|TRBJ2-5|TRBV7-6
TGTGCCAGCAGCACGGGACGGGAGACCCAGTACTTC
CASSTGRETQYF
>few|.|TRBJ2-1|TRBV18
TGTGCCAGCTCACCAGATGGTCCAGGGAAGTTCTACAATGAGCAGTTCTTC
CASSPDGPGKFYNEQFF
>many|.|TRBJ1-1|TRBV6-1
TGTGCCAGCGCCCGGGGAATGAACACTGAAGCTTTCTTT
CASARGMNTEAFF
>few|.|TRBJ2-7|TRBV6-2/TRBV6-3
TGTGCCAGCAGTCCCCTCGGACAGTCCTACGAGCAGTACTTC
CASSPLGQSYEQYF
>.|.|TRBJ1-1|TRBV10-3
TGTGCCATCAGAGCAGAGTTCATGAACACTGAAGCTTTCTTT
CAIRAEFMNTEAFF
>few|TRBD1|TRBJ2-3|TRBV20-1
TGCAGTGCTAGGGACCGGGACAGGGGAACAGATACGCAGTATTTT
CSARDRDRGTDTQYF